The clone carrying this TCR beta chain was counted at least ten times. Its specificity is not known. The sequenced template was RNA, covering the TCR beta CDR3 region. Amplification began with first-round RT-PCR using HTBI primers, then second-round multiplex PCR was performed. TCRdb reprocessed the multiplex PCR reads via MiXCR and lists one record per CDR3 protein. The table has approximately 700,000 distinct CDR3 sequences, roughly 40% seen once. This CDR3 comprises 14 residues. Trimming cost V 7 bases and J 6 bases, with 19 bases left between them. The record originates from a study of Graves' ophthalmopathy and Graves' hyperthyroidism. Regarding the study as a whole: Appearing in blood as well were most expanded thyroid clonotypes above 0.001 frequency.

The V and J genes are TRBV12-3 or TRBV12-4 and TRBJ2-7; D remains ambiguous. This clonotype originated in an adult man with Graves' ophthalmopathy. What was sequenced was peripheral blood. The CDR3 spells CASTLDPRKLEQYF. The CDR3 DNA sequence: TGTGCCAGCACCTTGGACCCCCGGAAGCTCGAGCAGTACTTC.